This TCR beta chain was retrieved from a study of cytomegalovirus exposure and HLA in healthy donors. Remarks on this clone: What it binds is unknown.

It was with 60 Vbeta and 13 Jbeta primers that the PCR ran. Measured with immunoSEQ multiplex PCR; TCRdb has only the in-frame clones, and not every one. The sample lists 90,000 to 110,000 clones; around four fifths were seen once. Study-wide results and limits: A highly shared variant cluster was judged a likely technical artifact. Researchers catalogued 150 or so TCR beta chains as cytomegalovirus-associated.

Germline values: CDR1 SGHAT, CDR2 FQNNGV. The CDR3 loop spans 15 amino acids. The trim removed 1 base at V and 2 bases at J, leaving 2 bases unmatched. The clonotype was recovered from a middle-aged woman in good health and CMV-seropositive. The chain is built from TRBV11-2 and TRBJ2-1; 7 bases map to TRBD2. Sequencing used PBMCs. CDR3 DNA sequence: TGTGCCAGCAGCTTAGGTCTAGCGGCCTACAATGAGCAGTTCTTC. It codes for CASSLGLAAYNEQFF. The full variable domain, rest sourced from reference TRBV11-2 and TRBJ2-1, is EAGVAQSPRYKIIEKRQSVAFWCNPISGHATLYWYQQILGQGPKLLIQFQNNGVVDDSQLPKDRFSAERLKGVDSTLKIQPAKLEDSAVYLCASSLGLAAYNEQFFGPGTRLTVL.